Listed here are 16 T cell receptor beta chains from one sample, sequenced in a study of shared clonotypes between healthy human individuals. Produced via immunoSEQ multiplex PCR; TCRdb's table is partial and in-frame only. The table records millions of clones, 90% to 95% of them present only once. The specimen sequenced was naive CD4+ T cells sorted from blood. Subset reported: CD45RA+ positively selected. These receptors all stem from a man between 18 and 35 years old in good health.

As for this clone: The same CDR3 arises from other DNA sequences in this sample as well. The chain has TRBV15 and TRBJ2-7; a weak D match, TRBD2 (6 bases). Germline CDR1 reads LNHNV; CDR2 reads YYDKDF (reference sequence). This CDR3 has 14 residues. V was pared by 1 base and J by 2 bases, with 9 bases between. The CDR3 nucleotides are TGTGCCACCAGCAGAGGCGGGGCCGCCTACGAGCAGTACTTC. Its translation is CATSRGGAAYEQYF.

In the case of this clone: Relative to the germline gene, one junction end is altered; a read error may explain this. The genes are TRBV30 and TRBJ2-7; D is unresolved. The CDR3 length is 11 residues. Germline V gives CDR1 GTSNPN, CDR2 SVGIG (reference sequence). The CDR3 region is CAWSNRIAEDF. As DNA, the CDR3 is TGTGCCTGGAGTAACCGAATAGCAGAGGACTTC.

The count of this clone is one. The rearrangement links TRBV7-2 to TRBJ2-3, with a possible D match to TRBD1 (6 bases). The V gene's germline CDR1 is SGHTA and CDR2 FQGNSA. V was clipped by 2 bases and J by 1 base, with 10 bases between them. The length of the CDR3 is 15 residues. CDR3 nucleotide sequence: TGTGCCAGCAGCTTATGGGCAGGGGGCACAGATACGCAGTATTTT. It translates to CASSLWAGGTDTQYF.

The chain is built from TRBV10-1 and TRBJ2-2, with D perhaps TRBD1 (6 bases). The CDR3 length is 14 residues. The V end lost 6 bases, the J end lost 3 bases, and 11 bases lay between the germline ends. Germline CDR1 and CDR2: WNHNN and SYGVQD (reference sequence). This CDR3 reads CASSPNRDTGELFF. DNA of the CDR3: TGCGCCAGCAGCCCCAACAGGGACACCGGGGAGCTGTTTTTT.

The chain has TRBV30 and TRBJ2-7, with D possibly being TRBD2 (5 bases). The CDR3 length is 12 residues. Trimming took off 0 bases at V and 8 bases at J, with 11 bases between the two ends. CDR1 is GTSNPN, CDR2 SVGIG, per germline (reference sequence). CDR3 sequence: CAWSVSGTQQYF. The CDR3 DNA follows: TGTGCCTGGAGTGTTTCGGGAACACAGCAGTACTTC.

The chain uses TRBV19 and TRBJ2-5, with a tentative D call TRBD1 (5 bases). Germline loops: CDR1 LNHDA, CDR2 SQIVND (reference sequence). This CDR3 is 15 amino acids long. Trimming shortened V by 4 bases and J by 4 bases, and 16 bases separated the two germline ends. The CDR3 loop is CASSTAGSGAETQYF. The CDR3 nucleotides are TGTGCCAGTAGTACTGCAGGAAGTGGGGCAGAGACCCAGTACTTC.

The chain couples TRBV6-5 to TRBJ1-1; no reliable D call. The CDR3 runs to 13 residues. Germline loops: CDR1 MNHEY, CDR2 SVGAGI. With 7 bases removed from V and 0 bases from J, the gap between germline ends came to 9 bases. In DNA form, the CDR3 reads TGTGCCAGCACCAACGGGGTGAACACTGAAGCTTTCTTT. It yields the protein CASTNGVNTEAFF.

V is TRBV27 and J is TRBJ2-7; 9 nucleotides line up with TRBD2. Germline V lookup: CDR1 MNHEY, CDR2 SMNVEV (reference sequence). The junction had 6 bases not matched to a gene; V was cut back by 7 bases and J by 5 bases. CDR3 length: 13 residues. CDR3 bases: TGTGCCAGCAAGGGAGCGGGGGGTCACGAGCAGTACTTC. It yields the protein CASKGAGGHEQYF.

This chain uses TRBV4-3 with TRBJ1-4; D call uncertain. CDR1 LGHNA and CDR2 YSLEER come from the germline V gene. This CDR3 region has 15 residues. V gave up 0 bases and J gave up 2 bases, with 7 bases separating them. The CDR3 DNA is TGCGCCAGCAGCCAAGAAGGGTATACTAATGAAAAACTGTTTTTT. It encodes CASSQEGYTNEKLFF.

The chain combines TRBV6-5 with TRBJ1-1; D remains ambiguous. V was pared by 5 bases and J by 1 base, with 11 bases between. From germline, CDR1 is MNHEY and CDR2 SVGAGI. The CDR3 has 14 amino acids. The CDR3 here is CASSVGVENTEAFF. In DNA form, the CDR3 reads TGTGCCAGCAGTGTCGGGGTTGAGAACACTGAAGCTTTCTTT.

The chain carries TRBV5-1 and TRBJ2-1; 16 bases map to TRBD2. Per germline, CDR1 SGHRS and CDR2 YFSETQ. CDR3 length: 18 residues. With V trimmed by 4 bases and J by 5 bases, 9 bases remained unmatched. This chain's CDR3 is CASSPGTSGRAGDNEQFF. The DNA for the CDR3 is TGCGCCAGCAGCCCCGGGACTAGCGGGAGGGCAGGGGACAATGAGCAGTTCTTC.

A single count supports this clone. The V gene is TRBV25-1, the J gene TRBJ1-6; TRBD1 might be the D (6 bases). Trimming took 3 bases from V and 10 from J, leaving 13 bases between them. The CDR3 covers 14 residues. Germline V gene data show CDR1 as MGHDK and CDR2 as SYGVNS. CDR3 sequence (DNA): TGTGCCAGCAGTGACCACAGGGTAAACTCACCCCTCCACTTT. Translated, it gives CASSDHRVNSPLHF.

The chain joins TRBV15 to TRBJ2-7, with 9 positions matching TRBD1. The CDR3 spans 15 residues. After removal of 0 bases from V and 6 bases from J, the junction contained 6 bases not matched to a gene. Germline CDR1 reads LNHNV; CDR2 reads YYDKDF (reference sequence). CDR3 sequence (DNA): TGTGCCACCAGCAGAGATACAGGGGGCTGGCGCGAGCAGTACTTC. Residues: CATSRDTGGWREQYF.

J is TRBJ2-7 and V is TRBV15, with 7 bases aligning to TRBD2. Germline V gene data show CDR1 as LNHNV and CDR2 as YYDKDF (reference sequence). This CDR3 region has 16 residues. Trimming removed 3 bases from V and 7 bases from J; junction bases left unmatched: 15. In nucleotides, the CDR3 is TGTGCCACCAGCAGCCTGACGGGCGGGGGTAGAGGGGAGCAGTACTTC. It specifies CATSSLTGGGRGEQYF.

The chain links TRBV7-8 to TRBJ2-7; D gene unclear. Trimming pared 4 bases from V and 4 bases from J, leaving 8 bases between. Per germline, CDR1 SGHVS and CDR2 FQNEAQ. There are 12 residues in the CDR3. CDR3 region: CASSSKGYEQYF. For the CDR3, the DNA is TGTGCCAGCAGCTCCAAGGGATACGAGCAGTACTTC.

A note on this clone: A junction boundary mismatches the germline segment, possibly from a read error. The chain links TRBV4-1 to TRBJ2-7; D unresolved. The CDR3 is 15 residues long. In germline, CDR1 is MGHRA, CDR2 YSYEKL. CDR3 amino acids: CASSQEPLVRAPPSF. The CDR3 DNA is TGCGCCAGCAGCCAAGAACCCCTCGTCCGGGCCCCCCCGTCCTTC.